This paragraph covers one TCR beta chain sequence. CDR3 size: 14 residues. V was clipped by 7 bases and J by 12 bases; unmatched bases: 10. From germline, CDR1 is MNHEY and CDR2 SVGAGI. The sample belongs to a study of T cell responses to AZD1222 COVID-19 vaccine. Sequencing used immunoSEQ multiplex PCR; TCRdb keeps in-frame clones, though not all of them. The sample has fewer than 200,000 clones, roughly 92% seen once. The chain has TRBV6-5 and TRBJ2-1; 12 bases align to TRBD1. This material consisted of peripheral blood, taken on day 0 of AZD1222 vaccination. The source is an adult in good health. The CDR3: CASIGGTGGLGQFF. CDR3 nucleotides: TGTGCCAGCATTGGGGGGACAGGGGGCCTGGGGCAGTTCTTC.